This record looks at one T cell receptor beta chain sequence and its context. What it recognizes is unknown. The sample is drawn from a study of T cells in Graves' hyperthyroidism and ophthalmopathy. General study results and limits: Most thyroid clonotypes expanded above 0.001 appeared in blood too.

Amplified TCR beta CDR3 regions derived from RNA transcripts. TCR CDR3 underwent first-round RT-PCR with the HTBI primer set. Each CDR3 protein is one row after TCRdb ran MiXCR on the multiplex PCR reads. Here the sample spans about 150,000 distinct CDR3 sequences, roughly 23% being singletons. The blood sample was taken at first hyperthyroidism diagnosis, before any ophthalmopathy symptoms. The TCR sequence derives from a woman in her 50s with Graves' hyperthyroidism that later progressed to Graves' ophthalmopathy. Sequenced sample: blood.

CDR3: CASSLILRIYEQYF. CDR3 nucleotide sequence: TGTGCCAGCAGTTTAATTTTGAGGATCTACGAGCAGTACTTC. The chain uses TRBV28 and TRBJ2-7, with D hard to call. Trimming shortened V by 2 bases and J by 3 bases, and 11 bases separated the two germline ends. CDR1 and CDR2 from the germline V gene are MDHEN and SYDVKM. This CDR3 region has 14 residues.